Sequencing of this T cell receptor (beta chain) was carried out in a study of identical twins. Study-wide results and caveats: For out-of-frame beta sequences, excess twin sharing was weaker. Low generation-probability sequences were in excess among twin-shared out-of-frame alpha sequences. Compared with models, monozygotic twins showed more out-of-frame TCR alpha sharing.

Comment on this clonotype: Its cognate antigen is unknown.

TCRdb reprocessed the 5' RACE reads with MiXCR, giving one entry per CDR3 protein. In the table there are 700,000 or so distinct CDR3 sequences, 8% to 9% of which are singletons. The CDR3 contains 15 residues. Germline values: CDR1 SGHRS, CDR2 YFSETQ. V shed 2 bases, J shed 6 bases, and the junction held 8 bases outside the gene matches. These records were also assigned to another study, of yellow fever vaccine responses in identical twins.

The J gene is TRBJ2-3, the V gene TRBV5-1, with 8 bases that match TRBD2. The TCR comes from a young woman in good health. Source material: PBMCs. The CDR3: CASSFPGGGADTQYF. CDR3 bases: TGCGCCAGCAGCTTCCCGGGAGGGGGGGCCGATACGCAGTATTTT.